This record covers a single T cell receptor beta chain. Its antigen is currently unknown. The data originate from a study of beta chain features in type 1 diabetes. About the study: The patients were much like the healthy donors in age, gender and cell yields.

The CDR3 contains 13 residues. CDR1 is SGHRS and CDR2 is YFSETQ in the germline V gene. V shed 4 bases and J shed 5 bases, with 12 bases lying between them. Study-level points and caveats: In every one of the four CD4+ subsets, TCRB CDR3s were moderately but significantly shorter in Type 1 diabetes patients.

Of the isolated RNA, all was reverse transcribed, and so the sequenced material was expressed TCRB transcripts. Some clones are missing from TCRdb's copy, which holds only in-frame ones; the method was immunoSEQ multiplex PCR. The sample consists of more than 100,000 clones, about a sixth of them appearing once. The clonotype comes from a man younger than 45 with type 1 diabetes. The sequenced sample was central memory CD4+ T cells from blood. The gene calls are TRBV5-1 and TRBJ2-5; weak D call: TRBD1 (6 bases). The CDR3 loop is CASSQTGSETQYF. The CDR3 bases are TGCGCCAGCAGCCAGACAGGATCGGAGACCCAGTACTTC.